One TCR beta chain is described in this entry. Its antigen is not identified. Next came a second PCR, run for about 7 to 12 cycles, which used a sample-barcoded 5' primer along with a J-beta primer mix. Using its own MiXCR run on the 5' RACE reads, TCRdb lists one record per CDR3 protein. The sample records about 1,500,000 distinct CDR3 sequences, roughly 28% being singletons. The data were obtained in a study of blood T cells in healthy people across ages. The CDR3 consists of 14 residues. Trimming cost V 6 bases and J 1 base, with 12 bases left between them. General observations from the study: What prevented conclusive comparison of naive and antigen-experienced cells was that PBMCs were unsorted.

The source of this sequence is a woman younger than 45 in good health. Specimen: blood. The J gene is TRBJ1-1, the V gene TRBV12-3 or TRBV12-4; possibly TRBD1 for D (6 bases). The CDR3 sequence: CASRSGQWNTEAFF. The CDR3 bases are TGTGCCAGCAGATCTGGACAGTGGAACACTGAAGCTTTCTTT.